These T cell receptor beta chains were read from a single sample in a study of cytomegalovirus exposure and HLA in healthy donors. Clones were read by immunoSEQ multiplex PCR, and TCRdb kept only the in-frame ones, dropping some. The sample contains 140,000 or so clones, almost 85% of which appear only once. Sequenced input: PBMCs. Source of these receptors: a woman aged 60-75 years in good health and CMV-seropositive. CDR3s include the opening cysteine and the closing phenylalanine or tryptophan. Fields, in order: J gene, V gene, D gene, clone size, CDR3 protein, CDR3 DNA. D genes are given only for firm matches. Size values are once, few and many counts, or a class for expanded clones, and some rows have none.

J gene: TRBJ1-2
V gene: TRBV4-1
D gene: TRBD1
clone size: .
CDR3 protein: CASSPNRGGTNYGYTF
CDR3 DNA: TGCGCCAGCAGCCCAAACAGGGGGGGAACGAACTATGGCTACACCTTC

J gene: TRBJ2-1
V gene: TRBV7-3
D gene: .
clone size: .
CDR3 protein: CASSLSQNNEQFF
CDR3 DNA: TGTGCCAGCAGCTTAAGTCAGAACAATGAGCAGTTCTTC

J gene: TRBJ2-3
V gene: TRBV5-4
D gene: TRBD2
clone size: .
CDR3 protein: CASSLGGTRTDTQYF
CDR3 DNA: TGTGCCAGCAGCTTGGGGGGGACTAGAACAGATACGCAGTATTTT

J gene: TRBJ2-7
V gene: TRBV5-1
D gene: TRBD1
clone size: .
CDR3 protein: CASSRGTGSDYEQYF
CDR3 DNA: TGCGCCAGCAGCAGGGGGACAGGGTCGGACTACGAGCAGTACTTC

J gene: TRBJ1-4
V gene: TRBV7-8
D gene: .
clone size: few
CDR3 protein: CASSLALSRELFF
CDR3 DNA: TGTGCCAGCAGCTTAGCGCTAAGCAGGGAATTGTTTTTT

J gene: TRBJ2-3
V gene: TRBV7-2
D gene: TRBD2
clone size: .
CDR3 protein: CASSLSHGGLASDTQYF
CDR3 DNA: TGTGCCAGCAGCTTATCTCACGGGGGACTAGCATCAGATACGCAGTATTTT

J gene: TRBJ1-1
V gene: TRBV7-8
D gene: .
clone size: few
CDR3 protein: CASSAPREWPAEAFF
CDR3 DNA: TGTGCCAGCAGCGCGCCAAGGGAGTGGCCGGCTGAAGCTTTCTTT

J gene: TRBJ2-3
V gene: TRBV27
D gene: .
clone size: .
CDR3 protein: CASSPSTDTQYF
CDR3 DNA: TGTGCCAGCAGTCCTAGCACAGATACGCAGTATTTT

J gene: TRBJ1-2
V gene: TRBV7-2
D gene: .
clone size: .
CDR3 protein: CASSLSGQGNYGYTF
CDR3 DNA: TGTGCCAGCAGCTTATCGGGCCAGGGAAACTATGGCTACACCTTC

J gene: TRBJ2-1
V gene: TRBV5-1
D gene: TRBD2
clone size: .
CDR3 protein: CASSLGSGIYNEQFF
CDR3 DNA: TGCGCCAGCAGCTTGGGTAGCGGGATCTACAATGAGCAGTTCTTC

J gene: TRBJ2-7
V gene: TRBV7-2
D gene: .
clone size: .
CDR3 protein: CASSLVTGWAYEQYF
CDR3 DNA: TGTGCCAGCAGCTTAGTAACAGGGTGGGCCTACGAGCAGTACTTC

J gene: TRBJ2-1
V gene: TRBV19
D gene: .
clone size: .
CDR3 protein: CASKSRVHEQFF
CDR3 DNA: TGTGCCAGTAAGTCCAGGGTCCATGAGCAGTTCTTC

J gene: TRBJ1-4
V gene: TRBV16
D gene: .
clone size: .
CDR3 protein: CASSHGGQEKLFF
CDR3 DNA: TGTGCCAGCAGCCATGGCGGGCAAGAAAAACTGTTTTTT

J gene: TRBJ2-6
V gene: TRBV4-2
D gene: .
clone size: .
CDR3 protein: CASSQWTALSGANVLTF
CDR3 DNA: TGTGCCAGCAGCCAATGGACAGCCCTCTCTGGGGCCAACGTCCTGACTTTC

J gene: TRBJ2-4
V gene: TRBV28
D gene: .
clone size: once
CDR3 protein: CASIGGAAIQYF
CDR3 DNA: TGTGCCAGCATTGGAGGGGCGGCCATTCAGTACTTC

J gene: TRBJ1-1
V gene: TRBV2
D gene: .
clone size: .
CDR3 protein: CASSEALGRRDTEAFF
CDR3 DNA: TGTGCCAGCAGTGAAGCGCTGGGCAGGCGGGACACTGAAGCTTTCTTT

J gene: TRBJ2-6
V gene: TRBV5-1
D gene: .
clone size: .
CDR3 protein: CASSYRSGANVLTF
CDR3 DNA: TGCGCCAGCAGCTACCGGTCTGGGGCCAACGTCCTGACTTTC

J gene: TRBJ2-7
V gene: TRBV5-1
D gene: TRBD1
clone size: .
CDR3 protein: CASSPGDRSSYEQYF
CDR3 DNA: TGCGCCAGCAGCCCTGGGGACAGAAGCTCCTACGAGCAGTACTTC

J gene: TRBJ2-3
V gene: TRBV6-5
D gene: .
clone size: .
CDR3 protein: CASSQTGLLTDTQYF
CDR3 DNA: TGTGCCAGCAGTCAAACCGGGTTACTCACAGATACGCAGTATTTT

J gene: TRBJ1-1
V gene: TRBV5-6
D gene: .
clone size: .
CDR3 protein: CASSRTGLRNTEAFF
CDR3 DNA: TGTGCCAGCAGCAGAACGGGACTGCGGAACACTGAAGCTTTCTTT

J gene: TRBJ2-3
V gene: TRBV5-1
D gene: TRBD2
clone size: once
CDR3 protein: CASSWGTSGDTQYF
CDR3 DNA: TGCGCCAGCAGCTGGGGGACTAGCGGAGATACGCAGTATTTT

J gene: TRBJ1-2
V gene: TRBV7-9
D gene: .
clone size: .
CDR3 protein: CASSSDGYTF
CDR3 DNA: TGTGCCAGCAGCTCCGATGGCTACACCTTC

J gene: TRBJ2-1
V gene: TRBV11-3
D gene: TRBD2
clone size: .
CDR3 protein: CASSFTGTNDNEQFF
CDR3 DNA: TGTGCCAGCAGCTTCACCGGGACTAATGACAATGAGCAGTTCTTC

J gene: TRBJ2-7
V gene: TRBV18
D gene: TRBD1
clone size: once
CDR3 protein: CASSYRDSEDEQYF
CDR3 DNA: TGTGCCAGCTCATACAGGGACAGTGAGGACGAGCAGTACTTC

J gene: TRBJ2-1
V gene: TRBV2
D gene: TRBD2
clone size: .
CDR3 protein: CASTGGLVLNEQFF
CDR3 DNA: TGTGCCAGCACAGGTGGACTAGTTCTCAATGAGCAGTTCTTC

J gene: TRBJ1-5
V gene: TRBV5-1
D gene: TRBD1
clone size: .
CDR3 protein: CASSLGQGVLQPQHF
CDR3 DNA: TGCGCCAGCAGCTTGGGACAGGGGGTCCTTCAGCCCCAGCATTTT

J gene: TRBJ2-7
V gene: TRBV10-3
D gene: TRBD1
clone size: .
CDR3 protein: CAIAGQGAAEQYF
CDR3 DNA: TGTGCCATCGCGGGACAGGGGGCGGCCGAGCAGTACTTC

J gene: TRBJ2-1
V gene: TRBV28
D gene: .
clone size: .
CDR3 protein: CASSFEGSQFF
CDR3 DNA: TGTGCCAGCAGTTTCGAGGGTAGCCAGTTCTTC

J gene: TRBJ2-7
V gene: TRBV5-1
D gene: TRBD1
clone size: .
CDR3 protein: CASTPISTGGYEQYF
CDR3 DNA: TGCGCCAGCACCCCGATCTCGACAGGGGGCTACGAGCAGTACTTC

J gene: TRBJ2-7
V gene: TRBV18
D gene: TRBD2
clone size: .
CDR3 protein: CASSPQAAGAKYEQYF
CDR3 DNA: TGTGCCAGCTCACCCCAGGCAGCGGGAGCGAAATACGAGCAGTACTTC

J gene: TRBJ1-2
V gene: TRBV9
D gene: TRBD1
clone size: .
CDR3 protein: CASSEGGTGDYGYTF
CDR3 DNA: TGTGCCAGCAGCGAGGGGGGGACAGGGGACTATGGCTACACCTTC

J gene: TRBJ1-1
V gene: TRBV6-1
D gene: .
clone size: few
CDR3 protein: CASQQGFNTEAFF
CDR3 DNA: TGTGCCAGCCAACAGGGTTTCAACACTGAAGCTTTCTTT

J gene: TRBJ2-7
V gene: TRBV27
D gene: TRBD2
clone size: .
CDR3 protein: CASSVLWGGGEQYF
CDR3 DNA: TGTGCCAGCAGTGTCCTGTGGGGGGGTGGCGAGCAGTACTTC

J gene: TRBJ2-1
V gene: TRBV5-6
D gene: TRBD2
clone size: .
CDR3 protein: CASRLAGGPLDEQFF
CDR3 DNA: TGTGCCAGCAGATTAGCGGGAGGGCCTCTGGATGAGCAGTTCTTC

J gene: TRBJ2-4
V gene: TRBV29-1
D gene: .
clone size: .
CDR3 protein: CSIQGLSNTGAKNIQYF
CDR3 DNA: TGCAGCATACAAGGTCTTAGTAATACGGGGGCCAAAAACATTCAGTACTTC

J gene: TRBJ2-3
V gene: TRBV7-8
D gene: TRBD2
clone size: .
CDR3 protein: CASSPRGGDTDTQYF
CDR3 DNA: TGTGCCAGCAGCCCTCGTGGGGGGGACACAGATACGCAGTATTTT

J gene: TRBJ1-1
V gene: TRBV19
D gene: .
clone size: .
CDR3 protein: CASSMAGRDTEAFF
CDR3 DNA: TGTGCCAGTAGTATGGCAGGGCGCGACACTGAAGCTTTCTTT

J gene: TRBJ1-4
V gene: TRBV7-6
D gene: TRBD1
clone size: .
CDR3 protein: CASSLGRGRETNEKLFF
CDR3 DNA: TGTGCCAGCAGCTTGGGCAGGGGGCGGGAAACTAATGAAAAACTGTTTTTT

J gene: TRBJ1-4
V gene: TRBV7-9
D gene: .
clone size: .
CDR3 protein: CASSLGLQAYNEKLFF
CDR3 DNA: TGTGCCAGCAGCTTAGGTCTACAGGCATATAATGAAAAACTGTTTTTT

J gene: TRBJ1-1
V gene: TRBV7-9
D gene: .
clone size: .
CDR3 protein: CASSLVGAASEAFF
CDR3 DNA: TGTGCCAGCAGCTTAGTTGGAGCAGCCTCTGAAGCTTTCTTT

J gene: TRBJ1-1
V gene: TRBV4-3
D gene: .
clone size: few
CDR3 protein: CASSQVGRMNTEAFF
CDR3 DNA: TGCGCCAGCAGCCAAGTGGGCAGAATGAACACTGAAGCTTTCTTT

J gene: TRBJ2-3
V gene: TRBV20-1
D gene: .
clone size: .
CDR3 protein: CSADKADTQYF
CDR3 DNA: TGCAGTGCGGACAAGGCAGATACGCAGTATTTT

J gene: TRBJ2-2
V gene: TRBV6-6
D gene: TRBD2
clone size: .
CDR3 protein: CASSYKLASTGELFF
CDR3 DNA: TGTGCCAGCAGTTACAAACTAGCGTCCACCGGGGAGCTGTTTTTT

J gene: TRBJ2-4
V gene: TRBV4-3
D gene: .
clone size: .
CDR3 protein: CASSQDPTGRDIQYF
CDR3 DNA: TGCGCCAGCAGCCAAGATCCAACAGGGAGGGACATTCAGTACTTC